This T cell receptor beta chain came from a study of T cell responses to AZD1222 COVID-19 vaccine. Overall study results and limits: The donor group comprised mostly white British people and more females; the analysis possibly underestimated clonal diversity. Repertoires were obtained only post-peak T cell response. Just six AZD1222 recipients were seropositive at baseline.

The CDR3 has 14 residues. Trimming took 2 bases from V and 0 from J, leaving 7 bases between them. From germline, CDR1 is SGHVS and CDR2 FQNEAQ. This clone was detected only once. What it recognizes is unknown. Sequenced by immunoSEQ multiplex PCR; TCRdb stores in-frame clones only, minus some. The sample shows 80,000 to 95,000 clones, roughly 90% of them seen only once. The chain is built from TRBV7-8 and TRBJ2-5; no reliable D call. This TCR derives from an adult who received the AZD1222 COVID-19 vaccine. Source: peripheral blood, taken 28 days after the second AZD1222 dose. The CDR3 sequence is CASSLRLYQETQYF. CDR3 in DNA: TGTGCCAGCAGCTTAAGGTTGTACCAAGAGACCCAGTACTTC.